One sample yielded the 18 T cell receptor beta chains listed below, sequenced in a study of early T cells in non-severe SARS-CoV-2 infection. TCRdb reprocessed the 5' RACE reads with MiXCR, giving one entry per CDR3 protein. The data show roughly 69,000 distinct CDR3 sequences, 7% to 9.5% seen once. The sequences come from whole blood, collected at baseline. The receptors stem from an adult who was a healthcare worker with PCR-confirmed SARS-CoV-2 infection or an uninfected control (not recorded which).

The CDR3 loop reads CASSSGEPTHEQYF. For the CDR3, the DNA is TGTGCCAGCAGCTCCGGGGAGCCTACACACGAGCAGTACTTC. The V gene is TRBV7-6, the J gene TRBJ2-7; maybe TRBD2 (5 bases). This CDR3 has 14 amino acids. The germline V gene has CDR1 SGHVS and CDR2 FNYEAQ. Trimming pared 4 bases from V and 5 bases from J, leaving 15 bases between.

The chain is built from TRBV19 and TRBJ1-2, with a weak D call TRBD1 (6 bases). The CDR3 is made up of 14 amino acids. Trimming removed 3 bases at V and 4 bases at J, with 12 bases between. Germline loops: CDR1 LNHDA, CDR2 SQIVND (reference sequence). This CDR3 is CASSMTGAGYGYTF. The CDR3 coding sequence is TGTGCCAGTAGTATGACGGGGGCAGGCTATGGCTACACCTTC.

This clonotype was counted between two and nine times. V usage is TRBV12-5 and J usage is TRBJ1-1; 11 bases agree with TRBD1. CDR1 is LGHNT and CDR2 is FRNRAP in the germline V gene. The CDR3 is 14 residues long. J lost 1 base, V lost 6 bases, and 1 base had no gene match. CDR3 in amino acids: CASGDRGQNTEAFF. For the CDR3, the DNA is TGTGCTAGTGGGGACAGGGGGCAGAACACTGAAGCTTTCTTT. Together with reference TRBV12-5 and TRBJ1-1, the CDR3 gives the full variable domain: DARVTQTPRHKVTEMGQEVTMRCQPILGHNTVFWYRQTMMQGLELLAYFRNRAPLDDSGMPKDRFSAEMPDATLATLKIQPSEPRDSAVYFCASGDRGQNTEAFFGQGTRLTVV.

This clonotype appeared a few times. The gene calls are TRBV6-6 and TRBJ2-4, with D unresolved. Trimming took 0 bases from V and 4 from J, leaving 13 bases between them. The CDR3 is made up of 16 amino acids. Germline values: CDR1 MNHNY, CDR2 SVGAGI (reference sequence). CDR3: CASSYSYVAKKNIQYF. The CDR3 DNA reads TGTGCCAGCAGTTACTCCTATGTAGCCAAAAAAAACATTCAGTACTTC.

The genes are TRBV9 and TRBJ2-1; a possible D gene is TRBD1 (5 bases). The V end was cut by 0 bases, the J end by 2 bases, with 9 bases between. The germline CDR1 and CDR2 sequences are SGDLS and YYNGEE. This CDR3 contains 15 residues. In DNA, the CDR3 is TGTGCCAGCAGCGTAGGGCGGACACCCTACAATGAGCAGTTCTTC. Its protein product is CASSVGRTPYNEQFF.

In this sample, this clonotype turned up many times. The chain uses TRBV2 and TRBJ2-1; 9 nucleotides align to TRBD2. Trimming removed 3 bases from V and 7 bases from J; junction bases left unmatched: 7. The CDR3 runs to 15 residues. From germline, CDR1 is SNHLY and CDR2 FYNNEI. This CDR3 is CASSESLAGSNEQFF. The CDR3 nucleotides are TGTGCCAGCAGTGAGAGTCTAGCGGGATCGAATGAGCAGTTCTTC.

This rearrangement joins TRBV2 to TRBJ1-5; a weak D match, TRBD1 (5 bases). There are 14 residues in the CDR3. Between the trimmed V and J ends, which lost 7 bases and 2 bases, there was a span of 12 bases. CDR1 and CDR2 from the germline V gene are SNHLY and FYNNEI. The CDR3 region has the DNA TGTGCCAGCACCAGGGACCGGGGCAATCAGCCCCAGCATTTT. Translated, it gives CASTRDRGNQPQHF.

The chain carries TRBV30 and TRBJ1-5, with D possibly matching TRBD1 (5 bases). CDR3 length equals 16 residues. The V and J ends lost 0 bases and 3 bases respectively, with 15 bases between them. Per the germline V gene, CDR1 is GTSNPN and CDR2 is SVGIG (reference sequence). CDR3 residues: CAWSVLGGISNQPQHF. CDR3 sequence (DNA): TGTGCCTGGAGTGTACTGGGGGGAATCTCCAATCAGCCCCAGCATTTT.

This clonotype was counted at least ten times. The chain is built from TRBV7-2 and TRBJ2-7; D is undetermined. The V gene's germline CDR1 is SGHTA and CDR2 FQGNSA. Trimming pared 5 bases from V and 6 bases from J, leaving 14 bases between. CDR3 length equals 13 residues. CDR3 nucleotide sequence: TGTGCCAGCAGCCGAGAGACGGTCGGCGAGCAGTACTTC. Protein product: CASSRETVGEQYF. Filled out from reference TRBV7-2 and TRBJ2-7, the complete variable domain reads GAGVSQSPSNKVTEKGKDVELRCDPISGHTALYWYRQSLGQGLEFLIYFQGNSAPDKSGLPSDRFSAERTGGSVSTLTIQRTQQEDSAVYLCASSRETVGEQYFGPGTRLTVT.

This clonotype was observed a few times. The chain uses TRBV18 and TRBJ2-5; perhaps D is TRBD1 or TRBD2 (5 bases each). CDR1 KGHSH and CDR2 LQKENI come from the germline V gene. CDR3 length: 14 amino acids. With 2 bases removed from V and 4 bases from J, the gap between germline ends came to 11 bases. For the CDR3, the DNA is TGTGCCAGCTCACCATTCGGGACCCCAGAGACCCAGTACTTC. It codes for CASSPFGTPETQYF. The full variable domain, its missing parts supplied by reference TRBV18 and TRBJ2-5, is NAGVMQNPRHLVRRRGQEARLRCSPMKGHSHVYWYRQLPEEGLKFMVYLQKENIIDESGMPKERFSAEFPKEGPSILRIQQVVRGDSAAYFCASSPFGTPETQYFGPGTRLLVL.

In regard to this clonotype: A read error may produce the germline difference seen at one junction end. The chain recombines TRBV27 with TRBJ2-7; D might be TRBD2 (5 bases). Germline V gene data show CDR1 as MNHEY and CDR2 as SMNVEV (reference sequence). This CDR3 has 15 amino acids. CDR3 nucleotides: TGTGCCGGCAGTCACGAGAGGGCTCCTTCCTACGAGCAGTACTTC. Translating gives CAGSHERAPSYEQYF.

There are many counts of this clonotype. This rearrangement joins TRBV6-5 to TRBJ2-7; TRBD2 agrees at 8 bases. V shed 6 bases and J 3 bases; nucleotides not matched to a gene: 10. CDR1 is MNHEY, CDR2 SVGAGI, per germline. The CDR3 is 15 amino acids. CDR3 nucleotides: TGTGCCAGCAGCAAAGGAACTAGCGGATACTACGAGCAGTACTTC. This encodes CASSKGTSGYYEQYF.

This clonotype came up many times. CDR3 nucleotides: TGTGCCAGCAGCCCATACGGGGTATCTGGAAACACCATATATTTT. Protein sequence: CASSPYGVSGNTIYF. The chain uses TRBV7-6 and TRBJ1-3, with no clear D. CDR3 length: 15 residues. The germline CDR1 and CDR2 sequences are SGHVS and FNYEAQ. Trimming shortened V by 5 bases and J by 1 base, and 12 bases separated the two germline ends. Complete variable domain (other parts from reference TRBV7-6 and TRBJ1-3): GAGVSQSPRYKVTKRGQDVALRCDPISGHVSLYWYRQALGQGPEFLTYFNYEAQQDKSGLPNDRFSAERPEGSISTLTIQRTEQRDSAMYRCASSPYGVSGNTIYFGEGSWLTVV.

The chain recombines TRBV12-5 with TRBJ2-1; D might be TRBD2 (6 bases). Germline V gene lookup returns CDR1 LGHNT and CDR2 FRNRAP. The CDR3 sequence is 16 residues long. Trimming took off 3 bases at V and 5 bases at J, with 17 bases between the two ends. The DNA of the CDR3 is TGTGCTAGTGGTTTTTGGGTCTTGGGGGAGGACAATGAGCAGTTCTTC. Translated, it gives CASGFWVLGEDNEQFF.

The chain carries TRBV6-5 and TRBJ2-7, with 7 bases matching TRBD2. Germline values: CDR1 MNHEY, CDR2 SVGAGI. V dropped 5 bases and J dropped 7; count of bases not matched to a gene: 11. The length of the CDR3 is 14 residues. CDR3: CASSRASGPREQYF. CDR3 in DNA: TGTGCCAGCAGTCGCGCTAGCGGCCCTAGGGAGCAGTACTTC.

The chain is built from TRBV5-6 and TRBJ1-5, with D unresolved. The CDR3 spans 15 residues. From germline, CDR1 is SGHDT and CDR2 YYEEEE. The V end lost 1 base, the J end lost 0 bases, and 8 bases lay between the germline ends. CDR3 in amino acids: CASSLRAISNQPQHF. Here the CDR3 DNA reads TGTGCCAGCAGCTTGAGGGCTATTAGCAATCAGCCCCAGCATTTT.

The V gene is TRBV9, the J gene TRBJ2-1, with TRBD2 matching 11 bases. The J segment lost 4 bases and the V segment lost 0 bases, leaving 3 bases of the junction unmatched. The CDR3 runs to 16 residues. Germline lookup yields CDR1 SGDLS and CDR2 YYNGEE. DNA for the CDR3: TGTGCCAGCAGCGTAGCTGGGACTAGCGGATACAATGAGCAGTTCTTC. Translation gives CASSVAGTSGYNEQFF.

V gene TRBV10-3 combines with J gene TRBJ1-4; 11 nucleotides line up with TRBD1. The CDR3 extends over 14 amino acids. V trimming: 6 bases; J trimming: 9 bases; junction bases outside the gene matches: 6. Germline CDR1 ENHRY, CDR2 SYGVKD. The CDR3 nucleotides are TGTGCCATCAGGCGGGACAGGGGGACCCAAAAACTGTTTTTT. Its protein product is CAIRRDRGTQKLFF.